Presented here are 22 T cell receptor beta chains from one specimen sequenced in a study of T cell repertoires in cytomegalovirus infection. Their target antigens are unknown. TCRdb re-called the reads with MiXCR, one entry per CDR3 protein. The data show 650,000 to 900,000 distinct CDR3 sequences, with approximately 32% seen just once and roughly 12% held by the top ten. The input for sequencing was cultured CD8+ T cells from PBMCs, taken from culture after CMV antigen stimulation. The receptor source for this set is a human donor in good health (CMV status not recorded). Some clones in this sample may be carry-over from other donors' samples.

The rearrangement links TRBV5-4 to TRBJ2-1; TRBD1 matches at 10 bases. With 8 bases clipped from V and 10 bases from J, the junction kept 3 bases outside the gene matches. This CDR3 comprises 11 residues. Per the germline V gene, CDR1 is SGHNT and CDR2 is YYREEE (reference sequence). The chain's CDR3 is CARGTGDEQFF. The CDR3 DNA reads TGTGCCAGAGGGACAGGGGACGAGCAGTTCTTC.

The chain is built from TRBV7-6 and TRBJ2-3; 8 bases match TRBD2. From germline, CDR1 is SGHVS and CDR2 FNYEAQ. The CDR3 is 15 residues long. J lost 1 base, V lost 5 bases, and 5 bases had no gene match. The DNA for the CDR3 is TGTGCCAGCAGCACCGTGACTAGCGGCACAGATACGCAGTATTTT. Translation: CASSTVTSGTDTQYF.

The CDR3 sequence is CASSLGRDPYNEQFF. The CDR3 DNA is TGTGCCAGCAGCTTGGGCAGGGACCCCTACAATGAGCAGTTCTTC. The chain uses TRBV5-6 and TRBJ2-1; perhaps D is TRBD1 or TRBD2 (5 bases each). The ends were cut back, 0 bases at V and 2 bases at J, with 9 bases in the middle. Germline V gene data show CDR1 as SGHDT and CDR2 as YYEEEE. This CDR3 spans 15 amino acids.

This clonotype came up many times. The chain is built from TRBV7-9 and TRBJ1-6; no clear D gene. The V gene lost 5 bases and the J gene lost 14 bases, with 16 bases spanning the gap. The CDR3 runs to 13 residues. CDR1 and CDR2 (germline): SEHNR, FQNEAQ (reference sequence). CDR3 protein: CASSPEGPPALHF. The CDR3 coding sequence is TGTGCCAGCAGCCCCGAGGGCCCACCAGCCCTCCACTTT.

This chain joins TRBV2 and TRBJ2-2, with unresolved D. V lost 4 bases to trimming and J lost 9 bases, with 12 bases between them. The CDR3 has 13 residues. Looked up from germline, CDR1 is SNHLY and CDR2 is FYNNEI. CDR3 coding DNA: TGTGCCAGCAGTGTCTGTGATTTCCGGGAGCTGTTTTTT. Translated: CASSVCDFRELFF.

This clonotype has a handful of counts. V usage is TRBV19 and J usage is TRBJ1-1; D is unclear. V lost 0 bases to trimming and J lost 0 bases, with 5 bases between them. Germline CDR1 and CDR2: LNHDA and SQIVND (reference sequence). The CDR3 runs to 14 residues. The chain's CDR3 is CASSIDVMNTEAFF. The CDR3 bases are TGTGCCAGTAGTATAGACGTAATGAACACTGAAGCTTTCTTT.

This chain connects TRBV20-1 to TRBJ1-6; 8 bases match TRBD1. The V gene's germline CDR1 is DFQATT and CDR2 SNEGSKA (reference sequence). The CDR3 sequence is 16 residues long. Germline trimming cut 0 bases from V and 5 bases from J; bases unmatched to any gene: 6. The CDR3 here is CSARDRQGFHNSPLHF. The CDR3 region has the DNA TGCAGTGCTAGAGACCGACAGGGGTTCCATAATTCACCCCTCCACTTT.

In DNA, the CDR3 is TGTGCCAGCAGTCCGGGGACAGGAGCGGCCTACGAGCAGTACTTC. Translating it yields CASSPGTGAAYEQYF. The rearrangement links TRBV12-3 or TRBV12-4 to TRBJ2-7; 8 bases align to TRBD1. The CDR3 extends over 15 amino acids. The V segment lost 5 bases and the J segment 2 bases; nucleotides outside the gene matches: 8.

The rearrangement joins TRBV7-6 to TRBJ1-6; a possible D gene is TRBD1 (6 bases). Trimming took off 5 bases at V and 6 bases at J, with 20 bases between the two ends. The germline V gene encodes CDR1 SGHVS and CDR2 FNYEAQ. The CDR3 has 17 amino acids. CDR3 in amino acids: CASSLYAPGTINSPLHF. The CDR3 nucleotides read TGTGCCAGCAGCCTTTATGCTCCTGGGACAATTAATTCACCCCTCCACTTT.

This clonotype has at least ten counts. V is TRBV12-3 or TRBV12-4 and J is TRBJ1-5, with 10 positions matching TRBD1. The CDR3 loop spans 17 amino acids. V lost 3 bases and J lost 3; bases outside the gene matches: 8. CDR3 residues: CASSFGTDRGINQPQHF. CDR3 in DNA: TGTGCCAGCAGTTTTGGGACGGACAGGGGGATCAATCAGCCCCAGCATTTT.

The V call is TRBV6-2 or TRBV6-3, the J call TRBJ2-7, with D possibly TRBD1 on 6 matching bases. The germline V gene has CDR1 MNHEY and CDR2 SVGEGT. Deletions cut 6 bases from V and 4 bases from J, with 13 bases between. CDR3 length equals 13 residues. The chain's CDR3 is CASRYRAPYEQYV. CDR3 bases: TGTGCCAGCAGATACAGGGCCCCTTACGAGCAGTACGTC.

This clonotype was seen many times. V and J are TRBV7-8 and TRBJ2-7; the match to TRBD1 covers 7 bases. The CDR3 contains 13 residues. CDR1 SGHVS and CDR2 FQNEAQ come from the germline V gene. The V segment lost 8 bases and the J segment 0 bases; nucleotides outside the gene matches: 4. CDR3 DNA sequence: TGTGCCAGCCAGGGACAGTCCTCCTACGAGCAGTACGTC. Its translation: CASQGQSSYEQYV.

A few counts support this clonotype. V and J are TRBV4-1 and TRBJ1-6; a possible D gene is TRBD1 (5 bases). The V end was cut by 0 bases, the J end by 2 bases, with 14 bases between. Germline lookup yields CDR1 MGHRA and CDR2 YSYEKL. The CDR3 loop spans 18 amino acids. For the CDR3, the DNA is TGCGCCAGCAGCCAAGATCCATCCAGGGTAACCTATAATTCACCCCTCCACTTT. Protein: CASSQDPSRVTYNSPLHF.

The chain uses TRBV28 and TRBJ1-4, with D possibly TRBD1 on 5 matching bases. This CDR3 is built from 18 residues. Germline V gives CDR1 MDHEN, CDR2 SYDVKM. The V end was cut by 1 base, the J end by 0 bases, with 15 bases between. In nucleotides, the CDR3 is TGTGCCAGCAGTTTATTTCGGGACTGGGATTCAACTAATGAAAAACTGTTTTTT. The encoded protein is CASSLFRDWDSTNEKLFF. Drawing the rest from reference TRBV28 and TRBJ1-4, the complete variable domain is DVKVTQSSRYLVKRTGEKVFLECVQDMDHENMFWYRQDPGLGLRLIYFSYDVKMKEKGDIPEGYSVSREKKERFSLILESASTNQTSMYLCASSLFRDWDSTNEKLFFGSGTQLSVL.

The V gene is TRBV6-5, the J gene TRBJ2-1; 7 positions agree with TRBD2. V was clipped by 0 bases and J by 3 bases; unmatched bases: 5. In germline, CDR1 is MNHEY, CDR2 SVGAGI. The CDR3 has 16 residues. In DNA, the CDR3 is TGTGCCAGCAGTTACTCGAGCGGGGCGTTCTACAATGAGCAGTTCTTC. It yields the protein CASSYSSGAFYNEQFF.

The chain carries TRBV4-1 and TRBJ2-7; tentative D call: TRBD2 (6 bases). The germline gives CDR1 MGHRA, CDR2 YSYEKL. V lost 4 bases, J lost 0 bases, and 10 bases lay in between. The CDR3 runs 14 residues. The CDR3 nucleotides read TGCGCCAGCAGCCCCCGACTAGGCTCCTACGAGCAGTACGTC. Translating gives CASSPRLGSYEQYV.

Concerning this clonotype: At one boundary the junction diverges from the germline segment, which might be a read error. The V and J genes are TRBV28 and TRBJ2-1; 10 bases fit TRBD1. This CDR3 comprises 16 residues. From germline, CDR1 is MDHEN and CDR2 SYDVKM. CDR3 sequence (DNA): TGTGCCAACAGTTTCCGGGACAGGGGTGTATACAATGAGCAGTTCTTC. Protein product: CANSFRDRGVYNEQFF.

This clonotype was seen a few times. The gene calls are TRBV7-9 and TRBJ1-2, with a tentative D call TRBD1 (5 bases). CDR1 and CDR2 (germline): SEHNR, FQNEAQ (reference sequence). The CDR3 is made up of 10 amino acids. Trimming took 9 bases from V and 8 from J, leaving 10 bases between them. The CDR3 is CASKGKGYTF. CDR3 bases: TGTGCCAGTAAGGGGAAAGGCTACACCTTC.

The chain has TRBV27 and TRBJ1-2, with TRBD1 as a possible D gene (5 bases). The V gene lost 2 bases and the J gene lost 4 bases, with 11 bases spanning the gap. This CDR3 is 14 amino acids long. Per the germline V gene, CDR1 is MNHEY and CDR2 is SMNVEV (reference sequence). The CDR3 DNA follows: TGTGCCAGCAGTTTAACGGGGGGAACCTATGGCTACACCTTC. Translating it yields CASSLTGGTYGYTF.

The V and J genes are TRBV12-3 or TRBV12-4 and TRBJ1-5; D gene unclear. This CDR3 has 12 amino acids. V was clipped by 7 bases and J by 1 base, with 5 bases between them. The CDR3 spells CASKASNQPQHF. In nucleotides, the CDR3 is TGTGCCAGCAAAGCGAGCAATCAGCCCCAGCATTTT.

This rearrangement joins TRBV20-1 to TRBJ2-4; D may correspond to TRBD1 or TRBD2 (5 bases each). CDR3 size: 15 residues. Trimming stripped 0 bases from V and 0 bases from J, with 9 bases between. In germline, CDR1 is DFQATT, CDR2 SNEGSKA (reference sequence). CDR3 nucleotides: TGCAGTGCTAGAGATCGGGGCATAGCCAAAAACATTCAGTACTTC. Its translation: CSARDRGIAKNIQYF.

V is TRBV5-1 and J is TRBJ1-1; a possible D gene is TRBD1 (6 bases). Germline V CDR1 and CDR2: SGHRS, YFSETQ. The CDR3 extends over 15 amino acids. The V and J ends lost 5 bases and 1 base respectively, with 15 bases between them. The CDR3 DNA reads as TGCGCCAGCAGAGGTTTAGGACAGAAGAACACTGAAGCTTTCTTT. It translates to CASRGLGQKNTEAFF.